The 20 T cell receptor beta chains in this list originate from one sample, sequenced in a study of CD8 T cells in Susac syndrome. An input of roughly 0.45 to 1 ug of RNA was subjected to reverse transcription using random hexamers. One entry per CDR3 protein, called by TCRdb with MiXCR from the immunoSEQ multiplex PCR reads. The sample contains over 150,000 distinct CDR3 sequences, over 90% of which appear only once. The sample taken for sequencing was CD4+ T cells from PBMCs. Receptors were obtained from a human donor with multiple sclerosis.

V usage is TRBV30 and J usage is TRBJ2-2; the D gene is possibly TRBD1 (6 bases). The V end lost 2 bases, the J end lost 5 bases, and 12 bases lay between the germline ends. CDR1 is GTSNPN, CDR2 SVGIG, per germline (reference sequence). The CDR3 runs 14 residues. CDR3 coding DNA: TGTGCCTGGAGTCAGGGGCCTGGGACCGGGGAGCTGTTTTTT. This sequence encodes CAWSQGPGTGELFF.

The chain is built from TRBV27 and TRBJ2-1; D may correspond to TRBD1 or TRBD2 (5 bases each). Germline V gene sequence: CDR1 MNHEY, CDR2 SMNVEV (reference sequence). The CDR3 totals 17 residues. V was cut by 5 bases and J by 6 bases, with 23 bases left in between. In DNA form, the CDR3 reads TGTGCCAGCAGTCTGGGGCTAGTCTGGGAGCTGGGCAATGAGCAGTTCTTC. It translates to CASSLGLVWELGNEQFF.

The chain joins TRBV19 to TRBJ2-5, with 8 bases fitting TRBD1. The CDR3 length is 14 residues. CDR1 and CDR2 from the germline V gene are LNHDA and SQIVND (reference sequence). The trim removed 5 bases at V and 5 bases at J, leaving 7 bases unmatched. The CDR3 nucleotides read TGTGCCAGTAGTGCAGGGGGCATTGGCGAGACCCAGTACTTC. Translation gives CASSAGGIGETQYF.

V gene TRBV30 combines with J gene TRBJ1-2; no firm D call. With 2 bases removed from V and 5 bases from J, the gap between germline ends came to 6 bases. CDR3 size: 11 residues. Germline V gene lookup returns CDR1 GTSNPN and CDR2 SVGIG (reference sequence). The DNA for the CDR3 is TGTGCCTGGAGTACGGGGTATGGCTACACCTTC. Residues: CAWSTGYGYTF.

The J gene is TRBJ1-2, the V gene TRBV30, with 9 bases that match TRBD1. Trimming took 5 bases from V and 8 from J; bases not matched to a gene: 15. Germline V gene sequence: CDR1 GTSNPN, CDR2 SVGIG (reference sequence). There are 15 residues in the CDR3. The CDR3 loop reads CAWSGTGLSYRGYTF. In nucleotides, the CDR3 is TGTGCCTGGTCCGGGACAGGGTTGTCCTATCGGGGCTACACCTTC.

The V call is TRBV3-1, the J call TRBJ1-1; no definite D call. Deletions cut 1 base from V and 11 bases from J, with 11 bases between. Looked up from germline, CDR1 is LGHDT and CDR2 is YNNKEL (reference sequence). CDR3 length: 12 residues. The DNA of the CDR3 is TGTGCCAGCAGCCAAGGTGGCCGGGCCGCTTTCTTT. Protein sequence: CASSQGGRAAFF.

This chain connects TRBV5-1 to TRBJ1-1; possible D gene TRBD1, 6 bases. CDR1 SGHRS and CDR2 YFSETQ come from the germline V gene. The CDR3 loop spans 14 amino acids. The V end was cut by 3 bases, the J end by 7 bases, with 16 bases between. The CDR3 sequence: CASSSGLGAGEAFF. The CDR3, as DNA: TGCGCCAGCAGCTCGGGCCTGGGGGCTGGTGAAGCTTTCTTT.

The V and J genes are TRBV9 and TRBJ1-1; D is unresolved. The CDR3 loop spans 17 amino acids. The V and J ends lost 3 bases and 0 bases respectively, with 18 bases between them. Germline V CDR1 and CDR2: SGDLS, YYNGEE. CDR3 coding DNA: TGTGCCAGCAGCGGGCCTCCGGGTAGGAAAATGAACACTGAAGCTTTCTTT. Amino acid sequence: CASSGPPGRKMNTEAFF. Complete variable domain (other parts from reference TRBV9 and TRBJ1-1): DSGVTQTPKHLITATGQRVTLRCSPRSGDLSVYWYQQSLDQGLQFLIQYYNGEERAKGNILERFSAQQFPDLHSELNLSSLELGDSALYFCASSGPPGRKMNTEAFFGQGTRLTVV.

The V and J genes are TRBV29-1 and TRBJ2-7; unclear D gene. CDR1 and CDR2 from the germline V gene are SQVTM and ANQGSEA. The CDR3 extends over 12 amino acids. The germline V and J ends were trimmed by 4 bases and 4 bases, with 11 bases remaining between them. The CDR3 here is CSVVGRQYEQYF. Written as DNA, the CDR3 is TGCAGCGTTGTCGGCAGGCAATACGAGCAGTACTTC.

The chain recombines TRBV29-1 with TRBJ1-2; possible D gene TRBD1, 6 bases. This CDR3 contains 15 residues. Germline CDR1 is SQVTM and CDR2 is ANQGSEA. The germline V and J ends were trimmed by 5 bases and 1 base, with 17 bases remaining between them. CDR3 in amino acids: CSVWTASFFNYGYTF. The CDR3 bases are TGCAGCGTTTGGACAGCCTCCTTTTTTAACTATGGCTACACCTTC.

V usage is TRBV7-3 and J usage is TRBJ2-7, with 12 nucleotides matching TRBD2. Germline CDR1 is SGHTA and CDR2 is FQGTGA. The CDR3 has 16 amino acids. With V trimmed by 8 bases and J by 5 bases, 13 bases remained unmatched. CDR3 region: CASLLPSGGEDNEQYF. The CDR3, as DNA: TGTGCCAGCCTACTCCCTAGCGGGGGGGAAGATAACGAGCAGTACTTC.

For this clonotype: A read error may produce the germline difference seen at one junction end. The CDR3, as DNA: TGTGCCAGCAGCTTAGCCTCTAGAGGGGATGAACCCCATTTT. This encodes CASSLASRGDEPHF. The chain employs TRBV7-9 and TRBJ2-3; D may correspond to TRBD1 or TRBD2 (5 bases each). The CDR3 extends over 14 amino acids. The germline CDR1 and CDR2 sequences are SEHNR and FQNEAQ (reference sequence).

The rearrangement joins TRBV6-5 to TRBJ1-2; no clear D gene. Germline CDR1 MNHEY, CDR2 SVGAGI. Trimming took off 5 bases at V and 3 bases at J, with 7 bases between the two ends. This CDR3 is 12 amino acids long. CDR3 sequence reads: CASSPGHYGYTF. The CDR3 DNA follows: TGTGCCAGCAGTCCAGGACACTATGGCTACACCTTC.

This rearrangement joins TRBV6-5 to TRBJ2-1; 7 bases match TRBD2. Germline assignment: CDR1 MNHEY and CDR2 SVGAGI. V was pared by 6 bases and J by 8 bases, with 7 bases of the junction left unmatched. CDR3 size: 13 residues. The CDR3 loop reads CASRGEGGHEQFF. As DNA, the CDR3 is TGTGCCAGCAGGGGGGAGGGAGGGCATGAGCAGTTCTTC.

The J gene is TRBJ2-1, the V gene TRBV2; no firm D call. The CDR3 contains 13 residues. Per germline, CDR1 SNHLY and CDR2 FYNNEI. Trimming removed 7 bases from V and 8 bases from J, with 15 bases in between. CDR3 nucleotides: TGTGCCAGCACAGGCGGACGGTTGGATGAGCAGTTCTTC. Amino acid sequence: CASTGGRLDEQFF.

The CDR3 DNA sequence: TGCAGTGCTAGAGTGACTAGCGGGGCCTACGAGCAGTACTTC. This translates into CSARVTSGAYEQYF. The chain has TRBV20-1 and TRBJ2-7; 11 bases line up with TRBD2. With 1 base clipped from V and 2 bases from J, the junction kept 1 base outside the gene matches. The CDR3 consists of 14 residues. Per germline, CDR1 DFQATT and CDR2 SNEGSKA (reference sequence).

The V gene is TRBV20-1, the J gene TRBJ2-7; 7 bases match TRBD1. The CDR3 extends over 12 amino acids. The germline V gene has CDR1 DFQATT and CDR2 SNEGSKA (reference sequence). Unmatched junction bases numbered 5, after V lost 6 bases and J lost 3 bases. The CDR3 DNA is TGCAGTGCATCGACAGGGAACTACGAGCAGTACTTC. Encoded protein: CSASTGNYEQYF.

The rearrangement links TRBV11-2 to TRBJ2-1; D unresolved. V was cut by 0 bases and J by 8 bases, with 11 bases left in between. Germline assignment: CDR1 SGHAT and CDR2 FQNNGV. The CDR3 is made up of 14 amino acids. CDR3 loop: CASSLDLGRYEQFF. Written as DNA, the CDR3 is TGTGCCAGCAGCTTAGATCTGGGTAGATATGAGCAGTTCTTC.

This clonotype appeared once. V and J are TRBV20-1 and TRBJ2-1, with 10 positions matching TRBD2. V lost 6 bases and J lost 0; bases outside the gene matches: 5. The germline V gene encodes CDR1 DFQATT and CDR2 SNEGSKA (reference sequence). The CDR3 sequence is 15 residues long. Written as DNA, the CDR3 is TGCAGTGCAATTTCTAGCGGGAGCTCCTACAATGAGCAGTTCTTC. It is translated as CSAISSGSSYNEQFF.

The chain combines TRBV20-1 with TRBJ2-3, with a possible D match to TRBD2 (6 bases). Germline V gene data show CDR1 as DFQATT and CDR2 as SNEGSKA (reference sequence). The germline V and J ends were trimmed by 0 bases and 6 bases, with 16 bases remaining between them. The CDR3 length is 15 residues. CDR3 region: CSAREAGIIRDTQYF. DNA for the CDR3: TGCAGTGCTAGAGAAGCGGGCATTATTAGGGATACGCAGTATTTT.